The 26 T cell receptor beta chains presented below share a single source sample, sequenced in a study of Ad26.COV2.S vaccination and SARS-CoV-2 variants. Assay: immunoSEQ multiplex PCR; the TCRdb copy retains only in-frame clones and omits some. This table has 100,000 or so clones, 80% appearing once. The sequences come from peripheral blood, collected after recovery from COVID-19. These TCRs come from a human donor who had recovered from COVID-19.

The chain employs TRBV3-1 (or the pseudogene TRBV3-2) and TRBJ2-7; the D is unclear. Trimming removed 4 bases from V and 2 bases from J, with 18 bases in between. The V gene's germline CDR1 is LGHDT and CDR2 YNNKEL (reference sequence). This CDR3 is 16 amino acids long. Here the CDR3 reads CASSPEVDPNPYEQYF. CDR3 coding DNA: TGTGCCAGCAGCCCCGAAGTGGACCCGAACCCCTACGAGCAGTACTTC.

The chain recombines TRBV13 with TRBJ1-2; a weak D match, TRBD1 (5 bases). The V and J ends lost 0 bases and 7 bases respectively, with 12 bases between them. The CDR3 sequence is 14 residues long. CDR1 and CDR2 (germline): PRHDT, FYEKMQ (reference sequence). The CDR3 here is CASSLGDNHSGYTF. The CDR3 region has the DNA TGTGCCAGCAGCTTAGGGGACAACCACTCTGGCTACACCTTC.

The chain carries TRBV6-5 and TRBJ2-7; TRBD1 matches 9 bases. The CDR3 runs 15 residues. Germline V gene sequence: CDR1 MNHEY, CDR2 SVGAGI. The trim removed 6 bases at V and 3 bases at J, leaving 9 bases unmatched. CDR3: CASRMTGGGVYEQYF. For the CDR3, the DNA is TGTGCCAGCAGGATGACAGGGGGTGGGGTCTACGAGCAGTACTTC.

V is TRBV28 and J is TRBJ2-3, with 11 bases identical to TRBD2. CDR3 length: 17 amino acids. The V gene end was trimmed by 5 bases and the J gene end by 5 bases; junction bases not matched to a gene: 12. Germline V gene lookup returns CDR1 MDHEN and CDR2 SYDVKM. CDR3 region: CASSVSRLAGRGDTQYF. The CDR3 nucleotides read TGTGCCAGCAGTGTCTCGAGACTAGCGGGGCGGGGAGATACGCAGTATTTT.

The chain has TRBV12-3 or TRBV12-4 and TRBJ2-2; D not resolved. Trimming removed 6 bases from V and 7 bases from J, with 9 bases in between. The CDR3 totals 12 residues. The CDR3 loop reads CASSHGGGELFF. In DNA form, the CDR3 reads TGTGCCAGCAGCCACGGTGGCGGGGAGCTGTTTTTT.

The chain recombines TRBV19 with TRBJ1-3; D ambiguous. This CDR3 region has 13 residues. With 4 bases removed from V and 0 bases from J, the gap between germline ends came to 4 bases. Germline assignment: CDR1 LNHDA and CDR2 SQIVND (reference sequence). Here the CDR3 reads CASSTNSGNTIYF. The CDR3 DNA reads TGTGCCAGTAGTACAAACTCTGGAAACACCATATATTTT.

The CDR3 region has the DNA TGTGCCAGCAGTCAGATCATAGACTATGGCTACACCTTC. This sequence encodes CASSQIIDYGYTF. The chain is built from TRBV6-6 and TRBJ1-2; D is ambiguous. This CDR3 spans 13 amino acids. Trimming took off 5 bases at V and 3 bases at J, with 10 bases between the two ends. CDR1 and CDR2 (germline): MNHNY, SVGAGI (reference sequence).

This rearrangement joins TRBV11-2 to TRBJ2-7; D is possibly TRBD1 (5 bases). CDR1 and CDR2 (germline): SGHAT, FQNNGV. Trimming stripped 2 bases from V and 4 bases from J, with 18 bases between. This CDR3 contains 16 residues. CDR3 coding DNA: TGTGCCAGCAGCTTACAAACAGGCCCCAATGGGTACGAGCAGTACTTC. Amino acid sequence: CASSLQTGPNGYEQYF.

This chain uses TRBV7-6 with TRBJ1-1, with D unclear. The CDR3 totals 12 residues. The V gene lost 1 base and the J gene lost 9 bases, with 9 bases spanning the gap. CDR1 is SGHVS, CDR2 FNYEAQ, per germline. CDR3 nucleotide sequence: TGTGCCAGCAGCTTAGGGGGAAGTCAAGCTTTCTTT. Translating it yields CASSLGGSQAFF.

The CDR3 spells CAWSRGYSLTYEQYF. The CDR3 DNA follows: TGTGCCTGGAGTAGGGGTTACTCCCTCACCTACGAGCAGTACTTC. J is TRBJ2-7 and V is TRBV30, with D maybe TRBD1 (5 bases). Trimming took 2 bases from V and 2 from J, leaving 16 bases between them. Germline values: CDR1 GTSNPN, CDR2 SVGIG (reference sequence). The CDR3 contains 15 residues. The full variable domain, with the rest looked up from reference TRBV30 and TRBJ2-7, is SQTIHQWPATLVQPVGSPLSLECTVEGTSNPNLYWYRQAAGRGLQLLFYSVGIGQISSEVPQNLSASRPQDRQFILSSKKLLLSDSGFYLCAWSRGYSLTYEQYFGPGTRLTVT.

The gene calls are TRBV5-1 and TRBJ1-5, with unresolved D. Germline V CDR1 and CDR2: SGHRS, YFSETQ. This CDR3 is built from 15 residues. V lost 0 bases, J lost 4 bases, and 11 bases lay in between. CDR3 sequence (DNA): TGCGCCAGCAGCTTGGGCTGGCAGCCAAATCAGCCCCAGCATTTT. Translating gives CASSLGWQPNQPQHF.

The chain combines TRBV5-4 with TRBJ1-2; no firm D call. The CDR3 runs 15 residues. CDR1 and CDR2 from the germline V gene are SGHNT and YYREEE (reference sequence). V was cut by 0 bases and J by 5 bases, with 14 bases left in between. CDR3 region: CASSLAQFRSYGYTF. CDR3 nucleotide sequence: TGTGCCAGCAGCTTGGCGCAGTTTCGATCATATGGCTACACCTTC.

The chain links TRBV7-9 to TRBJ2-3; possibly TRBD1 for D (5 bases). Germline V gene lookup returns CDR1 SEHNR and CDR2 FQNEAQ (reference sequence). CDR3 size: 16 residues. V shed 3 bases and J shed 4 bases, with 17 bases lying between them. CDR3 residues: CASSLVPAGFADTQYF. CDR3 bases: TGTGCCAGCAGCTTGGTTCCGGCAGGGTTTGCAGATACGCAGTATTTT.

V is TRBV29-1 and J is TRBJ2-7, with TRBD1 identical over 11 bases. Germline loops: CDR1 SQVTM, CDR2 ANQGSEA. CDR3 size: 13 residues. V dropped 7 bases and J dropped 3; count of bases not matched to a gene: 5. CDR3 in DNA: TGCAGCGCCCGGACAGGGGGCTTCTACGAGCAGTACTTC. This encodes CSARTGGFYEQYF.

This CDR3 reads CASSPGQEDETQYF. The CDR3 bases are TGCGCCAGCAGCCCTGGACAGGAGGATGAGACCCAGTACTTC. The chain combines TRBV5-1 with TRBJ2-5; TRBD1 matches 7 bases. This CDR3 is 14 amino acids long. The V segment lost 4 bases and the J segment 5 bases; nucleotides outside the gene matches: 8. CDR1 and CDR2 (germline): SGHRS, YFSETQ.

The chain uses TRBV2 and TRBJ2-1, with D hard to call. In germline, CDR1 is SNHLY, CDR2 FYNNEI. V was pared by 5 bases and J by 7 bases, with 12 bases between. This CDR3 is 13 amino acids long. The CDR3 loop is CASSIGTWNEQFF. Written as DNA, the CDR3 is TGTGCCAGCAGTATTGGCACTTGGAATGAGCAGTTCTTC.

This chain joins TRBV19 and TRBJ1-6, with D perhaps TRBD1 (5 bases). The V and J ends lost 3 bases and 14 bases respectively, with 17 bases between them. Germline-derived CDR1 and CDR2 are LNHDA and SQIVND (reference sequence). The CDR3 has 14 residues. CDR3 in amino acids: CASSMLGTAPALHF. The CDR3 DNA sequence: TGTGCCAGTAGTATGTTAGGGACCGCTCCGGCCCTCCACTTT.

The CDR3 DNA reads as TGTGCCAGCAGCTTAGGGACAGGCACCGGGGAGCTGTTTTTT. This gives the protein CASSLGTGTGELFF. The chain is built from TRBV11-2 and TRBJ2-2; 7 bases match TRBD1. Germline trimming cut 1 base from V and 4 bases from J; bases unmatched to any gene: 0. This CDR3 spans 14 amino acids. Germline values: CDR1 SGHAT, CDR2 FQNNGV. The whole variable domain, remainder taken from reference TRBV11-2 and TRBJ2-2, is EAGVAQSPRYKIIEKRQSVAFWCNPISGHATLYWYQQILGQGPKLLIQFQNNGVVDDSQLPKDRFSAERLKGVDSTLKIQPAKLEDSAVYLCASSLGTGTGELFFGEGSRLTVL.

The chain combines TRBV20-1 with TRBJ1-1, with TRBD1 as a possible D gene (6 bases). V lost 3 bases, J lost 3 bases, and 14 bases lay in between. This CDR3 is built from 14 residues. Germline V gene lookup returns CDR1 DFQATT and CDR2 SNEGSKA (reference sequence). Here the CDR3 reads CSASVTGKDTEAFF. CDR3 DNA sequence: TGCAGTGCTAGTGTGACAGGAAAGGACACTGAAGCTTTCTTT.

The gene calls are TRBV6-5 and TRBJ1-6, with D uncertain. The CDR3 has 14 amino acids. The ends were cut back, 2 bases at V and 3 bases at J, with 5 bases in the middle. In germline, CDR1 is MNHEY, CDR2 SVGAGI. CDR3 sequence: CASSYGSYNSPLHF. The DNA of the CDR3 is TGTGCCAGCAGTTACGGCAGCTATAATTCACCCCTCCACTTT.

The gene calls are TRBV6-5 and TRBJ2-5; perhaps TRBD1 as D (6 bases). Trimming stripped 7 bases from V and 2 bases from J, with 14 bases between. CDR3 length: 14 amino acids. Germline V gene sequence: CDR1 MNHEY, CDR2 SVGAGI. The DNA of the CDR3 is TGTGCCAGCACCAGAGGGGGATCACAAGAGACCCAGTACTTC. Protein: CASTRGGSQETQYF.

This clone appeared a few times. V gene TRBV7-6 combines with J gene TRBJ2-3, with 8 bases aligning to TRBD2. The V gene's germline CDR1 is SGHVS and CDR2 FNYEAQ. V gave up 5 bases and J gave up 2 bases; unmatched junction bases: 9. The CDR3 sequence is 16 residues long. CDR3 sequence reads: CASSPKTSGLTDTQYF. The CDR3 bases are TGTGCCAGCAGCCCCAAAACTAGCGGACTCACAGATACGCAGTATTTT.

This clone occurred a few times. The rearrangement joins TRBV12-3 or TRBV12-4 to TRBJ1-1; no definite D call. Trimming pared 10 bases from V and 4 bases from J, leaving 16 bases between. This CDR3 has 13 amino acids. CDR3 sequence: CATQREGLTEAFF. The CDR3 nucleotides read TGTGCCACTCAGCGGGAGGGCCTCACTGAAGCTTTCTTT.

The rearrangement uses TRBV29-1 and TRBJ2-7; D is possibly TRBD1 or TRBD2 (5 bases each). Germline V gene sequence: CDR1 SQVTM, CDR2 ANQGSEA. V shed 4 bases and J shed 3 bases, with 25 bases lying between them. The CDR3 runs to 17 residues. The CDR3 sequence: CSVASFPDRENHYEQYF. The DNA of the CDR3 is TGCAGCGTTGCTAGCTTCCCTGACAGAGAGAATCACTACGAGCAGTACTTC.

The CDR3 region is CASSQQMNEQYF. The CDR3 DNA follows: TGTGCCAGCAGCCAACAGATGAACGAGCAGTACTTC. This chain uses TRBV3-1 (or the pseudogene TRBV3-2) with TRBJ2-7; D remains unclear. Trimming cost V 2 bases and J 5 bases, with 7 bases left between them. This CDR3 has 12 residues. The germline V gene has CDR1 LGHDT and CDR2 YNNKEL (reference sequence).

The rearrangement links TRBV5-1 to TRBJ1-6; D not resolved. Trimming shortened V by 1 base and J by 8 bases, and 10 bases separated the two germline ends. The CDR3 runs to 14 residues. Germline V lookup: CDR1 SGHRS, CDR2 YFSETQ. The CDR3 spells CASSLSSGDSPLHF. The CDR3 DNA follows: TGCGCCAGCAGCTTGTCTTCAGGCGATTCACCCCTCCACTTT.